This T cell receptor beta chain was profiled in a study of shared clonotypes between healthy human individuals. Germline V gene lookup returns CDR1 SGHVS and CDR2 FNYEAQ. The ends lost 5 bases at V and 6 bases at J; junction bases unmatched: 9. The CDR3 is 18 residues long. Assay execution proceeded at the deep level. Profiled with immunoSEQ multiplex PCR; TCRdb holds only in-frame clones, not every one. The sample yields more than 2 million clones, roughly 94% seen once. The chain combines TRBV7-6 with TRBJ2-2, with 16 bases fitting TRBD2. Sequenced material: naive CD4+ T cells sorted from blood. Subset indicated: CD45RA+ positively selected. This clonotype originated in a young man in good health. The chain's CDR3 is CASSPQGLAGGPAGELFF. The CDR3 nucleotides read TGTGCCAGCAGCCCCCAGGGACTAGCGGGAGGGCCGGCCGGGGAGCTGTTTTTT.